One T cell receptor beta chain is described in this entry. Its antigen is currently unknown. These data belong to a study of CD4+ T cells in melanoma. Study-wide findings and caveats: A reported correlation linked neoantigen-specific CD4+ T cells to CD8+, macrophage and B cell function. Neoantigen-specific CD4+ T cells in melanoma reportedly had diverse differentiation states.

V dropped 3 bases and J dropped 4 bases, with 6 bases sitting between them. CDR1 and CDR2 from the germline V gene are LNHDA and SQIVND (reference sequence). The CDR3 sequence is 13 residues long. Using immunoSEQ multiplex PCR, the repertoire was profiled, and TCRdb retains in-frame clones only, with some absent. In the table there are several thousand clones, approximately 64% of which are singletons. Sequenced material: cells from a culture (not recorded whether cultured in vitro). This clonotype was sampled from a human donor with melanoma. The rearrangement uses TRBV19 and TRBJ2-2; D gene uncertain. This chain's CDR3 is CASSISVTGELFF. DNA of the CDR3: TGTGCCAGTAGTATTTCGGTCACCGGGGAGCTGTTTTTT.